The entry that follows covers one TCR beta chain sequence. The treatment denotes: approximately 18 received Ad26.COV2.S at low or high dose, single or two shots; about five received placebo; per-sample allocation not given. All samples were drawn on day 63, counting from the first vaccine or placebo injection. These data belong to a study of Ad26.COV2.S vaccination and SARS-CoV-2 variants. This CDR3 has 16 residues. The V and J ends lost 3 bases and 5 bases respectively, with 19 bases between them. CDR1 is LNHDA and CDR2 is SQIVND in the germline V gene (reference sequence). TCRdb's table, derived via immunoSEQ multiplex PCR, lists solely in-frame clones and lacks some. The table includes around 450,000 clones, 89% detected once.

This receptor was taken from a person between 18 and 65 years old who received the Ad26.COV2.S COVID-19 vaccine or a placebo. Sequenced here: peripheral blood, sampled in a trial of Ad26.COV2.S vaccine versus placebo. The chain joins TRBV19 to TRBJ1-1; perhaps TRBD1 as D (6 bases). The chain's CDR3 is CASSITYPGTMTEAFF. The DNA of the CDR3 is TGTGCCAGTAGTATTACCTATCCCGGGACAATGACTGAAGCTTTCTTT.